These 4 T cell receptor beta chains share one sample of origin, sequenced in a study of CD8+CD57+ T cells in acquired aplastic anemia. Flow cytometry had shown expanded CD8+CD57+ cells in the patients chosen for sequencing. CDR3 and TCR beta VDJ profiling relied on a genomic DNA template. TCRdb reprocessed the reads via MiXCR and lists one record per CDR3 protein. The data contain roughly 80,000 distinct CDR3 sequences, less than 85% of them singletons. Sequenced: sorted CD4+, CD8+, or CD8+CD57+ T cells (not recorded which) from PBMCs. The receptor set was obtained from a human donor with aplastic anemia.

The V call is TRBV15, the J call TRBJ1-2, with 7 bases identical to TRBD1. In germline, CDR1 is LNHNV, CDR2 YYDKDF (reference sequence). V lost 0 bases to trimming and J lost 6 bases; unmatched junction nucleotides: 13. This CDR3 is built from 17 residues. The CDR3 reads CATSRELIKTGNNGYTF. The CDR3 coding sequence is TGTGCCACCAGCAGAGAGCTGATTAAGACAGGGAATAATGGCTACACCTTC.

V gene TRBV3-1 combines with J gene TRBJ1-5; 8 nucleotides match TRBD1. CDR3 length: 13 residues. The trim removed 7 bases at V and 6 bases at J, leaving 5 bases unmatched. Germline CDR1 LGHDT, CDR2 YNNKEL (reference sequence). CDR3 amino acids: CASNQGAGQPQHF. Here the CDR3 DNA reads TGTGCCAGCAATCAGGGGGCGGGTCAGCCCCAGCATTTT.

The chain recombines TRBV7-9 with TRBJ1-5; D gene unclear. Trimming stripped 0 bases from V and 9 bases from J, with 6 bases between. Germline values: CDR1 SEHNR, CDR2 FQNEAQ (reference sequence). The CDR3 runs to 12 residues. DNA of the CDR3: TGTGCCAGCAGCTTAGCGGACGGGCCCCAGCATTTT. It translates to CASSLADGPQHF.

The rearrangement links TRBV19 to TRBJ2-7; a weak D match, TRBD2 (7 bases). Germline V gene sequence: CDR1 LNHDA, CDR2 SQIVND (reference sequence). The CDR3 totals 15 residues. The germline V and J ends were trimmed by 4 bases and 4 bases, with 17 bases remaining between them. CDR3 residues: CASSTVGGPEYEQYF. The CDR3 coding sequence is TGTGCCAGTAGTACAGTGGGGGGGCCGGAATACGAGCAGTACTTC.